This T cell receptor (beta chain) is drawn from a study of blood T cell repertoires in COVID-19 (TCRdb year 2020). Study-level background: The collaborator samples originated in the United States, Italy and Spain and spanned the acute and convalescent phases of COVID-19. Deeply sampled blood TCRbeta repertoires from subjects exposed to, actively infected with, or recovered from COVID-19 were included in the dataset. Sample metadata almost always included a de-identified subject ID, COVID-19 status, age in years and sex. The samples were drawn from the first 160 participants of the ongoing ImmuneRACE study and from 950 to 1,500 subjects provided by 6 global collaborators. HLA class I and class II types, where available, came from metadata supplied by the sample provider rather than from assay-based typing. The repertoires were released in a freely available public database meant as a resource for research on the immune response to SARS-CoV-2. The prospective study material was composed of cDNA or gDNA derived from T cells, B-cell-depleted T cells, or PBMCs. Overall study results and their limits: How much clinical and demographic metadata was included differed by source and by participant, and the metadata was provided uncurated.

TCRbeta CDR3 regions were amplified from genomic DNA by means of the immunoSEQ Assay, a bias-controlled multiplex PCR. The study's own analysis went as follows. Within the assay, amplification of reference gene primers was used to estimate how many nucleated cells each sample contained. To quantify the absolute abundance of each unique TCRbeta CDR3 rearrangement, sequence reads were collapsed and filtered. For each sample, productive Simpson clonality was calculated by taking the square root of Simpson's diversity index across productive rearrangements. The table was pulled from immuneACCESS by TCRdb, which kept in-frame rearrangements only. Such tables lose some clones; where checked, under half of the loss comes from unresolved V genes, and the rest has no known cause. The DNA was the basis for D and trimming; V, J and clone size are from that table. The sample profile shows roughly 190,000 clones; approximately 83% of them were found once. The biggest ten clones account for over 2.5% of the sample.

Each collaborating institution followed its own protocols to collect whole blood in K2EDTA tubes. For TCRbeta analysis, collaborators shipped samples as frozen whole blood, isolated PBMCs, or DNA extracted from either of those sample types. About this clone itself: The antigen it recognizes is unknown. No much larger clonotype is one base removed from it; base qualities were not supplied.

Counted from cysteine to phenylalanine, this CDR3 has 15 amino acids. Only the CDR3 part of the read is kept: 45 bases, read in frame from the first base. V drops 3 bases and J drops 5 bases, leaving 13 bases in between. The germline V gene gives CDR1 as SGHDN and CDR2 as FVKESK. The chain uses TRBV14 and TRBJ2-2, with the identity of the D gene unclear. The specimen was peripheral blood. This TCR was sampled from a human donor with acute or convalescent COVID-19. The donor label of this sample is uncertain. The bases are TGTGCCAGCAGCCATCGAGACATTTCTACCGGGGAGCTGTTTTTT. This is translated as CASSHRDISTGELFF. With the portions outside the CDR3 filled from the reference TRBV14 and TRBJ2-2 genes, the complete variable region becomes EAGVTQFPSHSVIEKGQTVTLRCDPISGHDNLYWYRRVMGKEIKFLLHFVKESKQDESGMPNNRFLAERTGGTYSTLKVQPAELEDSGVYFCASSHRDISTGELFFGEGSRLTVL.